The clone carrying this T cell receptor beta chain was seen a few times. The data originate from a study of regulatory T cells in long-lasting Graves disease. Documented time point: newly diagnosed GD, antithyroid drugs for less than 3 months. PBMC-extracted RNA yielded the TCR library. The TCR beta library used iRepertoire HTBI primers with Arm-PCR amplification of CDR3. TCRdb re-called the multiplex PCR reads with MiXCR, one entry per CDR3 protein. The sample has 250,000 to 300,000 distinct CDR3 sequences, around 18% seen once; the top ten hold 11% to 15%. Germline CDR1 is LNHDA and CDR2 is SQIVND (reference sequence). The germline V and J ends were trimmed by 11 bases and 4 bases, with 18 bases remaining between them. The CDR3 totals 14 residues. This same sample was also taken into another study, of T cells in Graves' hyperthyroidism and ophthalmopathy. That publication notes: TCR CDR3 underwent first-round RT-PCR with the HTBI primer set.

V usage is TRBV19 and J usage is TRBJ1-5, with D uncertain. This TCR came from a woman aged 25 to 39 with Graves disease. The material was peripheral blood mononuclear cells (PBMCs), obtained at new diagnosis, from a patient treated with antithyroid drugs. The CDR3: CASTPRQTNQPQHF. The CDR3 region has the DNA TGTGCCTCCACGCCGCGGCAGACGAATCAGCCCCAGCATTTT.